The T cell receptor beta chain described here comes from a study of shared clonotypes between healthy human individuals (dated by TCRdb to 2020 to 2021). The study in broad terms: A few men and two women, aged 18 to 49 years, made up the cohort. For each donor, CD4 naive and CD4 memory were each given three plates, CD8 naive was given two plates, and CD8 memory was given one plate. The study deeply sequenced blood TCR repertoires of five healthy adults to estimate repertoire size and the extent of clonotype sharing between individuals. Libraries were prepared and TCR repertoires were sequenced by different laboratories using diverse techniques, in order to increase sequencing depth and limit assay-specific biases. Per donor, leukapheresis produced somewhere between about 0.8 and 9 billion PBMCs. Results and caveats for the whole study, not just this receptor: Only blood was sampled, and tissue TCR repertoires likely differ from those in blood. Pairwise subsampling led to the expectation that sequencing depth would affect the degree of clonotype sharing among donors. Incomplete sequencing was indicated by rarefaction of sorted-subset datasets, despite the large sequencing depth. Naive subsets generally had larger estimated clonotype richness than memory subsets did. Clonotypes shared by all four sorted-subset donors showed higher generation probabilities than non-shared clonotypes. The genetic and exposure-history diversity represented was limited by the small number of donors. Across several donors, about 5% of naive CD4, roughly 3.5% of naive CD8, 2.3% of memory CD4, and 0.4% to 0.45% of memory CD8 clonotypes were shared.

CDR3 length: 19 amino acids, cysteine to phenylalanine. Solely the CDR3 DNA is kept, with 57 bases framed from the first base. As encoded in the germline V gene, CDR1 is SGHTA while CDR2 is FQGNSA. V and J are truncated by 1 base and 0 bases respectively, leaving an intervening sequence of 19 bases. TCR CDR3 regions were amplified from genomic DNA by multiplex PCR using the deep immunoSEQ assay. Genomic DNA extracted from each cell subset was distributed evenly over all wells of several immunoSEQ 96-well plates, and each plate served as one replicate. For sorted subsets, approximately 210 ng of genomic DNA, equivalent to roughly 33,000 T cell genomes, went into each replicate PCR. The purified libraries were quantified using a Qubit 3.0 fluorometer, sized with a Bioanalyzer 2100, and then quantified again using the KAPA Library Quantification kit. Every immunoSEQ 96-well plate was sequenced on a separate single-read 150-cycle Illumina NextSeq 550 flow cell. From the authors' description of their analysis: Because only junctional sequences without quality scores were contained in the immunoSEQ output, filtering matching that applied to full-length reads could not be performed. To assign V/J genes and CDR3, sequences were annotated against IMGT germline references using PyIR, a Python wrapper for IgBLAST v1.9. Reads were removed for weak V/J assignments (E-value above 1e-6), missing CDR3, stop codons, out-of-frame junctions, or ambiguous translated residues. V3J clonotypes were defined as sequences sharing the same inferred V gene, J gene, and CDR3 amino acid sequence. The percentage overlap between two repertoires was calculated by dividing the number of shared unique clonotypes by the size of the smaller repertoire. Richness of each repertoire was evaluated using RTK rarefaction, the Chao1 estimator, and Recon v2.1 estimates of unobserved clonotypes. For all TCRbeta clonotypes obtained by the gDNA method from a few donors, generation probabilities were computed with OLGA. TCRdb took over this immuneACCESS table, retaining in-frame rearrangements with V and J assigned. Such tables are incomplete; in checked studies, under half of the missing clones stem from an unresolved V gene, and the remainder is unexplained. V, J and clone size are those of that table, while D and trimming were read from the DNA. The sample table records about 820,000 clones; about 92% of these occur just once. More than 20% of the sample rests with the top ten.

For the CD8 naive samples, CD45RO-negative cells were positively selected for CCR7, yielding a CD45RA+CCR7+ population from which TemRA cells were excluded. The donors were healthy, HIV-negative adults who had no recently reported acute infections or vaccinations. All donors were Caucasian adults living in Nashville, Tennessee, USA. Blood was obtained by leukapheresis, after which PBMCs were separated by Ficoll-Histopaque density gradient centrifugation and cryopreserved in liquid nitrogen vapor phase. Purity and quantity of every magnetically sorted T cell population were checked by analytical flow cytometry. Genomic DNA was isolated from each sorted fraction and quantified by UV absorbance on a Nanodrop 2000c. A note on this clone: Its antigen is still unknown. Base qualities are not provided; no much larger clone lies one nucleotide away.

This TCR was recovered from a man in his thirties or forties in good health. This chain joins TRBV7-2 to TRBJ1-5; a confident D gene designation cannot be given. Input material: naive CD8+ T cells sorted from blood. Read against the paper, the sample's cell subset or site label means: CD45RA+CCR7+. The sequenced DNA: TGTGCCAGCAGCTTAGGGGCCTGGCGGTCTTCAGATAGCAATCAGCCCCAGCATTTT. Translation gives CASSLGAWRSSDSNQPQHF.